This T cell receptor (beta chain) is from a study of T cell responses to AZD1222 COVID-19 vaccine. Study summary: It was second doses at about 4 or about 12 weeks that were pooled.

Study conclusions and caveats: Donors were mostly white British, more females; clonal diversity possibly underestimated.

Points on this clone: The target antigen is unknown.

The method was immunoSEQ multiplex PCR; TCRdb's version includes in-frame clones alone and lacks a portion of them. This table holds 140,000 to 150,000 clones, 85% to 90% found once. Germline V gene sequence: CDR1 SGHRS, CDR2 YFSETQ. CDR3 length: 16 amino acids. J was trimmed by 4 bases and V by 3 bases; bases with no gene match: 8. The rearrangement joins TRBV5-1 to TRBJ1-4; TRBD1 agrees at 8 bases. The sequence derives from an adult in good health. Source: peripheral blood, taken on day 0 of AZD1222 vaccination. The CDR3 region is CASSWVPGQVNEKLFF. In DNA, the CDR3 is TGCGCCAGCAGCTGGGTACCGGGACAGGTTAATGAAAAACTGTTTTTT.